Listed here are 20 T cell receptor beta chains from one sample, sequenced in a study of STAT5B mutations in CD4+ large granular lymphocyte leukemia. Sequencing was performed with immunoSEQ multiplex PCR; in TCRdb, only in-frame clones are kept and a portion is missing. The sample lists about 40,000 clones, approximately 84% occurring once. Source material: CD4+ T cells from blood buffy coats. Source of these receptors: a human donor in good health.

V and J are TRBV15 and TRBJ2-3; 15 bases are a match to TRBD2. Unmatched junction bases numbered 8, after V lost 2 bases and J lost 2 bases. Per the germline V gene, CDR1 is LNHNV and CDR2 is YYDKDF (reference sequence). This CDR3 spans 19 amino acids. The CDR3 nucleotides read TGTGCCACCAGCAGAACTTCCGGGACTAGCGGGAGGACCACAGATACGCAGTATTTT. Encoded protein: CATSRTSGTSGRTTDTQYF.

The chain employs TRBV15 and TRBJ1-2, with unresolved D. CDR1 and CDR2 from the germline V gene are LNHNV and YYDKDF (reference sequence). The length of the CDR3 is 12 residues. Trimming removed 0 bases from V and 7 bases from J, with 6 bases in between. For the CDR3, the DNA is TGTGCCACCAGCAGAGATAGGCTTGGCTACACCTTC. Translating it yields CATSRDRLGYTF.

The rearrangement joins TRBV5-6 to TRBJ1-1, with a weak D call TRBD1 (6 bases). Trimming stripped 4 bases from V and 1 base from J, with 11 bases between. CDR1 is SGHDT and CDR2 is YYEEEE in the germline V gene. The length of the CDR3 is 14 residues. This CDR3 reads CASSTPGQNTEAFF. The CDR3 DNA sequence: TGTGCCAGCAGCACCCCGGGACAGAACACTGAAGCTTTCTTT.

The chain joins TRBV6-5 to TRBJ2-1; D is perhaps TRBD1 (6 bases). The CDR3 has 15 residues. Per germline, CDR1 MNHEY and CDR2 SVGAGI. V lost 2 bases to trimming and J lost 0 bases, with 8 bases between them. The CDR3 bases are TGTGCCAGCAGTTACGACAGGAACTCCTACAATGAGCAGTTCTTC. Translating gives CASSYDRNSYNEQFF.

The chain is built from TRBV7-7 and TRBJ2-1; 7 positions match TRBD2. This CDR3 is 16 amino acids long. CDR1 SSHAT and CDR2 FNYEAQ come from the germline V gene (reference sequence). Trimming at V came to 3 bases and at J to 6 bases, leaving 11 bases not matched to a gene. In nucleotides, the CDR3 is TGTGCCAGCAGCTTCGTCGCGGGTGGGGAGGGCAATGAGCAGTTCTTC. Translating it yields CASSFVAGGEGNEQFF.

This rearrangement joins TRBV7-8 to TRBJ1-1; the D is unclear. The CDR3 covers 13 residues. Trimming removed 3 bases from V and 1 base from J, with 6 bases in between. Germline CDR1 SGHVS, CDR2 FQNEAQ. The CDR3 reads CASSLSENTEAFF. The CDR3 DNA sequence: TGTGCCAGCAGCTTGTCCGAGAACACTGAAGCTTTCTTT. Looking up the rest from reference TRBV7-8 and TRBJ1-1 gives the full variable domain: GAGVSQSPRYKVAKRGQDVALRCDPISGHVSLFWYQQALGQGPEFLTYFQNEAQLDKSGLPSDRFFAERPEGSVSTLKIQRTQQEDSAVYLCASSLSENTEAFFGQGTRLTVV.

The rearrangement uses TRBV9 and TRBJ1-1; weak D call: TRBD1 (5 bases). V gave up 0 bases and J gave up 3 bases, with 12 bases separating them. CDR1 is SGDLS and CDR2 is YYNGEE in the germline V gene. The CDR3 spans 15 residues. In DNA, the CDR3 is TGTGCCAGCAGCGTAGGAGGGCAGGGAGACACTGAAGCTTTCTTT. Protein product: CASSVGGQGDTEAFF.

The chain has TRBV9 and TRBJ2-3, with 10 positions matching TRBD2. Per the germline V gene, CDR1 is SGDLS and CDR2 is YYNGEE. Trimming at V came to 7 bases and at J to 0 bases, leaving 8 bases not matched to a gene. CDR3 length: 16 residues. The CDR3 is CASGASGSSSTDTQYF. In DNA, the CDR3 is TGTGCCAGCGGCGCTAGCGGGAGCTCTAGCACAGATACGCAGTATTTT.

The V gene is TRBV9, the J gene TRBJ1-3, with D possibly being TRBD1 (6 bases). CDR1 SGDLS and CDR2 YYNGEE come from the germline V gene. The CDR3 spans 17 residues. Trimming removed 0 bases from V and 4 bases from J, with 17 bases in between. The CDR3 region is CASSVEGSGTLGNTIYF. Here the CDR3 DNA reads TGTGCCAGCAGCGTAGAGGGGTCAGGGACATTAGGAAACACCATATATTTT.

CDR3 in DNA: TGTGCCAGCAGTGCTCGGACAGGGGATACGCAGTATTTT. Amino acids: CASSARTGDTQYF. The rearrangement links TRBV6-4 to TRBJ2-3, with 8 bases that match TRBD1. J lost 6 bases, V lost 4 bases, and 3 bases had no gene match. The germline V gene has CDR1 MRHNA and CDR2 SNTAGT. This CDR3 has 13 amino acids.

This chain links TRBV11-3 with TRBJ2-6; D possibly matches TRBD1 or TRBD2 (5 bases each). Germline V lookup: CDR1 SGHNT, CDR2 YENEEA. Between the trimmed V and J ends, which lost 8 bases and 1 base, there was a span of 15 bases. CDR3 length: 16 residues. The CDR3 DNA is TGTGCCAGCGCGTTGGGGGACGGATCTGGGGCCAACGTCCTGACTTTC. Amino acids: CASALGDGSGANVLTF. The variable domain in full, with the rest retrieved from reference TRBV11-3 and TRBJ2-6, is EAGVVQSPRYKIIEKKQPVAFWCNPISGHNTLYWYLQNLGQGPELLIRYENEEAVDDSQLPKDRFSAERLKGVDSTLKIQPAELGDSAVYLCASALGDGSGANVLTFGAGSRLTVL.

The CDR3: CASSPPGTSYNEQFF. CDR3 in DNA: TGCGCCAGCAGTCCTCCCGGGACTAGCTACAATGAGCAGTTCTTC. The gene calls are TRBV5-1 and TRBJ2-1; 8 positions match TRBD2. Germline-derived CDR1 and CDR2 are SGHRS and YFSETQ. The CDR3 spans 15 residues. Losses at the gene ends were 5 bases for V and 3 bases for J; bases not matched to a gene: 7.

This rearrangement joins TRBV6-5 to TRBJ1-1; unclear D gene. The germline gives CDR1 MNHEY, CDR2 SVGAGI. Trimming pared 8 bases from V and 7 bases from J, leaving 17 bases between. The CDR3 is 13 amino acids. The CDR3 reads CASRLLAWSEAFF. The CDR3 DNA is TGTGCCAGCCGACTCTTAGCATGGAGTGAAGCTTTCTTT.

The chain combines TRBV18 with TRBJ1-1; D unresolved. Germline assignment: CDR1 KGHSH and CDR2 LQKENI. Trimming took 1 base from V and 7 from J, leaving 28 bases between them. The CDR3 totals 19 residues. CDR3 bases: TGTGCCAGCTCACCACGGGCAGACCTGACCCTGAACACTGGGTTTGAAGCTTTCTTT. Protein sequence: CASSPRADLTLNTGFEAFF.

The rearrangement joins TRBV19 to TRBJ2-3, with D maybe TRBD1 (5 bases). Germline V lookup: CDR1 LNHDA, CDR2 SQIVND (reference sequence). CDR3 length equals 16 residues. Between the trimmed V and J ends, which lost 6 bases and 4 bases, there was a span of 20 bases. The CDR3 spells CASSRQLISRADTQYF. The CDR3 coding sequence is TGTGCCAGTAGCCGACAGCTTATCAGCAGGGCAGATACGCAGTATTTT.

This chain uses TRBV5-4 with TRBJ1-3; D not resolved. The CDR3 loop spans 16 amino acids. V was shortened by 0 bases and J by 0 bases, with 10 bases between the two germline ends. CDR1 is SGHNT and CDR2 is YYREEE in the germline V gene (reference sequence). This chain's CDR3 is CASSLGGVGSGNTIYF. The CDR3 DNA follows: TGTGCCAGCAGCTTGGGCGGGGTAGGCTCTGGAAACACCATATATTTT.

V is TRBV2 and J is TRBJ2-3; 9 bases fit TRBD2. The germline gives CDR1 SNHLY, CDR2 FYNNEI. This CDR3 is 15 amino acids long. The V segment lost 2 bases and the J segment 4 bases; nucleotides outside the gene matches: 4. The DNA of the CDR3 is TGTGCCAGCAGTGAATCGGGACTAGCCTCAGATACGCAGTATTTT. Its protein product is CASSESGLASDTQYF.

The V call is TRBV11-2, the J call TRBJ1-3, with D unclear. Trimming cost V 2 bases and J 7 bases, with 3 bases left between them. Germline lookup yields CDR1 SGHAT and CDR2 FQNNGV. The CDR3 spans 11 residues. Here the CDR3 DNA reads TGTGCCAGCAGCTTACAGAACACCATATATTTT. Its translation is CASSLQNTIYF.

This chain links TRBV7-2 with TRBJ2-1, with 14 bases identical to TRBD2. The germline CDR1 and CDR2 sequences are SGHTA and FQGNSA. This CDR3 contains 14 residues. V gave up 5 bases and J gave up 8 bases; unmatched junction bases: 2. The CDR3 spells CASSRLAGGHEQFF. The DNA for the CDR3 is TGTGCCAGCAGCCGACTAGCGGGAGGGCATGAGCAGTTCTTC.

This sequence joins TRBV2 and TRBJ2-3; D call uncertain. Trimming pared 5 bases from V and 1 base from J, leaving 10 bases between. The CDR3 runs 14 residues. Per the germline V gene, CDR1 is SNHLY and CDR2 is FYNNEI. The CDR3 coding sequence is TGTGCCAGCAGTCAATTAGAGGGCACAGATACGCAGTATTTT. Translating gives CASSQLEGTDTQYF.